This T cell receptor beta chain is drawn from a study of somatic mutations in cytotoxic T cells in rheumatoid arthritis (dated by TCRdb to about 2017). About the study as a whole: Peripheral blood (approximately 27 ml EDTA) was collected from patients immediately after diagnosis and before any treatment began. Some V beta antibody-stained T-cell populations were flow-sorted on a FACSAria II or Sony SH800 at nearly 100% purity, and sorted V beta1+ cells also underwent TCRB sequencing. To characterize clonality, the study used TCRB deep sequencing while asking whether somatic mutations are carried by expanded CD8+ T-cell clones in newly diagnosed, untreated rheumatoid arthritis. TCRB deep sequencing covered 65 to 80 patients with rheumatoid arthritis along with around 20 healthy controls. The median ages of the patient and control groups were essentially identical. The paper as a whole reports these results and caveats: In about an eighth of the roughly 65 patients, more than 20% of CD8+ cells belonged to the largest CD8+ clone, while several identical CD8+ TCRB sequences were shared between blood and synovial fluid. Rheumatoid arthritis patients and age-matched healthy controls did not significantly differ in CD8+ T-cell clonality. The finding that TRBV07 was slightly underrepresented in patients was left unadjusted for multiple comparisons. An increase of CD8+ clonality with age was seen in patients (Spearman r ~ 0.49) but not in healthy controls. The antigen targets of the expanded CD8+ clones were unknown, and absence from virus-specific databases did not rule out viral specificity.

On an AutoMACS, CD4+ and CD8+ cells were isolated via positive magnetic bead selection, and their purity was verified by flow cytometry. After a first flow cytometry screen using a TCR V beta antibody panel, clonal expansions were characterized through TCRB deep sequencing of sorted CD8+ fractions. Peripheral blood mononuclear cells were isolated by Ficoll-Paque PLUS density gradient separation. DNA from CD4-enriched, CD8-enriched or PBMC samples was extracted using Nucleospin Tissue or Tissue XS kits and then quantified on a Qubit 2.0 fluorometer. The CDR1 and CDR2 encoded by the germline V gene are ENHRY and SYGVKD. The junction shows trimming of 8 bases on V and 1 base on J, and the gene matches do not reach 6 bases of it. The CDR3, from cysteine to phenylalanine, totals 16 residues. The CDR3 DNA has 48 bases and is translated from base 1. A remark on this clone: Its antigen has not been determined. Base qualities are not provided; no much larger clone lies one nucleotide away.

Sequencing of TCRB CDR3 was done on genomic DNA with the immunoSEQ assay. The authors processed their data as follows. Patient CD8+ clones larger than 1% were compared against published virus-specific TCRB sequences, and only a few matched. Analyses were restricted to productive TCRB rearrangements. Clonality was expressed as a Shannon entropy-based productive clonality index, with each clone defined by a unique TCRB CDR3 sequence. Repertoire overlap for a pair of samples was computed from each clone's template counts relative to total templates per sample. Flow cytometry-measured V-gene usage correlated with V-gene usage from TCRB sequencing, with a Spearman r of roughly 0.61. TCRdb retrieved this table from immuneACCESS and kept in-frame rearrangements only. Not all clones are present; in checked studies, unresolved V genes account for under half, and no reason is known for the remainder. D and trimming were read from the DNA, whereas the V and J calls and clone size are those reported in that table. The sample records about 23,000 clones, about four fifths of which are singletons. Clones ranked in the top ten supply about 11% of the sample.

The sequence was collected from an adult with rheumatoid arthritis. The V gene is TRBV10-3 and the J gene is TRBJ2-2; 11 bases in the junction line up with TRBD2. Sequenced: CD8+ T cells sorted from blood. The CDR3 reads as follows: CAIRYLAGGNTGELFF. The DNA reads as follows: TGTGCCATCCGATATCTAGCGGGAGGGAACACCGGGGAGCTGTTTTTT.